This T cell receptor beta chain was sequenced in a study of T cells in Graves' hyperthyroidism and ophthalmopathy. Study outcomes and limitations: Patients with ophthalmopathy were separated from those with stable hyperthyroidism by a 13 V-J model. Ophthalmopathy was model-predicted a median around 6.7 months pre-onset.

TCR beta CDR3 sequences were amplified from RNA transcripts. A set of HTBI primers served as the primers for a first-round RT-PCR of the TCR CDR3. TCRdb reprocessed the multiplex PCR reads with MiXCR, giving one entry per CDR3 protein. The table includes about 570,000 distinct CDR3 sequences, about half detected once. Uncontrolled infection, other autoimmune disease, pregnancy and lactation each barred patients from inclusion. Clinical symptoms, serum thyroxine and TRAb, thyroid ultrasound and orbital computed tomography together formed the diagnostic basis. Trimming removed 3 bases from V and 8 bases from J, with 19 bases in between. The CDR3 length is 15 residues. Looked up from germline, CDR1 is DFQATT and CDR2 is SNEGSKA (reference sequence). This clonotype was seen only once. Its antigen is undetermined.

Sequenced material: peripheral blood or thyroid tissue (not recorded which). The chain links TRBV20-1 to TRBJ1-4; D remains unclear. The receptor's source is an adult woman with Graves' disease, either hyperthyroidism or ophthalmopathy (not recorded which). Here the CDR3 DNA reads TGCAGTGCTAGGCGACTAGCGGAGACGGGGGAAAAACTGTTTTTT. Translation gives CSARRLAETGEKLFF.